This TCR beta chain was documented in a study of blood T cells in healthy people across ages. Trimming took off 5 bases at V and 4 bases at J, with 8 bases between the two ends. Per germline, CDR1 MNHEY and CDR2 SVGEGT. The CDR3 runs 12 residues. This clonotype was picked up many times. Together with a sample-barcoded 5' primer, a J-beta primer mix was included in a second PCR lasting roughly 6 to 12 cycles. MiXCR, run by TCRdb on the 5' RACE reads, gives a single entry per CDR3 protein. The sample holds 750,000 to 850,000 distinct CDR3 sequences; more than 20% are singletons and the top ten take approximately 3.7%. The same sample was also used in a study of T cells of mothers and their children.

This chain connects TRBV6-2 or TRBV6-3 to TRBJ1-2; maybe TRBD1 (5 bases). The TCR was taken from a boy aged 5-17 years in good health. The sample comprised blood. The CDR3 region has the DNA TGTGCCAGCAGTCGGGACGTCTATGGCTACACCTTC. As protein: CASSRDVYGYTF.